Listed here is a single TCR beta chain. It has no known antigen specificity. There are no base qualities to consult, and no much larger clone falls within one base. This entry is derived from a study of early T cells in non-severe SARS-CoV-2 infection (dated by TCRdb to the early 2020s). Regarding the complete study: Bulk RNA from unsorted whole blood was used for TCR sequencing, so alpha and beta chains could not be paired. On the study overall, not on this receptor specifically: VDJdb matching was skewed toward anti-spike CD8 responses and likely underestimated virus-specific expansions by missing private and CD4 specificities.

Library preparation employed 5' RACE. Data came from a NextSeq 500. To correct for sequencing error and PCR bias, the TCR library protocol tagged individual cDNA molecules with unique molecular identifiers. Sequencing covered both TCR alpha and beta chains, and within each sample the abundances of alpha and beta sequences were tightly co-correlated. The authors' analysis ran thus. Decombinator V4 was used to perform V gene, J gene and CDR3 annotation of TCR sequences. Expanded TCRs were defined as changing significantly between any two time points under a Poisson model with p below 0.0001. TCR abundances were normalised to the total number of TCRs sequenced in each sample and reported as counts per million. MAIT TCRs were defined by TRAV1-2 paired with TRAJ12, TRAJ20 or TRAJ33, and iNKT TCRs by TRAV10 paired with TRAJ18. VDJdb, accessed 1 November 2021, was searched for CMV, EBV and SARS-CoV-2 annotated TCRs, excluding TCRs annotated for multiple antigens. Clones were called with MiXCR by TCRdb after fastp trimmed the public reads at Q25, and only in-frame beta chains were retained. Rows matching on CDR3 protein sequence are summarized as one entry with the most common DNA and genes. The V and J calls come from TCRdb's annotation, not from the publication. The sample table contains about 60,000 distinct CDR3 sequences; only one count was recorded for roughly an eighth of them. 4.8% of the sample lies in the top ten.

The study was a case-control design nested within a healthcare worker cohort in London, UK, with weekly nasopharyngeal swab PCR tests and blood sampling. Healthcare workers were recruited between 23 and 31 March 2020, during the week of the UK lockdown, and were followed weekly for up to about 15 weeks. V is pruned by 5 bases and J by 5 bases, leaving 11 bases of the junction without a gene match. The CDR1 and CDR2 encoded by the germline V gene (reference sequence) are DFQATT and SNEGSKA. The CDR3 holds 15 amino acids from the cysteine to the phenylalanine. The only DNA kept is the CDR3, 45 bases in frame from the first base.

This receptor was obtained from an adult who was a healthcare worker with PCR-confirmed SARS-CoV-2 infection or an uninfected control (not recorded which). The V and J segments used are TRBV20-1 and TRBJ2-3, and 9 bases in between align with TRBD2. Sequencing was performed on whole blood. Read as DNA, the sequence is TGCAGTGCTCCGCCCCAGCGGGAGGTCGTAGATACGCAGTATTTT. This encodes CSAPPQREVVDTQYF.